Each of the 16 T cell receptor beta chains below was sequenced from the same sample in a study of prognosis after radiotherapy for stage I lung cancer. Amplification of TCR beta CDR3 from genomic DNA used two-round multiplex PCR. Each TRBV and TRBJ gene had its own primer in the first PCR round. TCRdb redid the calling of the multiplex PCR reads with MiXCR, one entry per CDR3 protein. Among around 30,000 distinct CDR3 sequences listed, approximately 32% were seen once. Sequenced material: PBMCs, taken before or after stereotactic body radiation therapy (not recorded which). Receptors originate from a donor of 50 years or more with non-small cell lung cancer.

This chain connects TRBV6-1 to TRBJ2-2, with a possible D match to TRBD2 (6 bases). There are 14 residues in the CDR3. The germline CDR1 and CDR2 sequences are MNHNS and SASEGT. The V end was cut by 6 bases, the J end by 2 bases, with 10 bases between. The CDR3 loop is CASRSSENTGELFF. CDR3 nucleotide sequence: TGTGCCAGCAGGTCTAGCGAAAACACCGGGGAGCTGTTTTTT.

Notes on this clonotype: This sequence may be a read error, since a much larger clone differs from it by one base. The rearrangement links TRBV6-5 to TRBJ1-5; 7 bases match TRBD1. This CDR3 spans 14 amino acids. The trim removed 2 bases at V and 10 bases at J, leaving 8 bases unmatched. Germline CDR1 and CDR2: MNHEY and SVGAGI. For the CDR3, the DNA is TGTGCCAGCAGTTACACGCAGGGGGGTCATCCCCAGCATTTT. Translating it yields CASSYTQGGHPQHF.

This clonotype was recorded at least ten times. The CDR3 spells CASSLGRFAGSGELFF. The CDR3 DNA reads TGTGCCAGCAGCCTTGGGAGATTTGCTGGGTCCGGGGAGCTGTTTTTT. V gene TRBV6-1 combines with J gene TRBJ2-2; maybe TRBD2 (5 bases). This CDR3 has 16 amino acids. Germline loops: CDR1 MNHNS, CDR2 SASEGT. Trimming shortened V by 6 bases and J by 6 bases, and 20 bases separated the two germline ends.

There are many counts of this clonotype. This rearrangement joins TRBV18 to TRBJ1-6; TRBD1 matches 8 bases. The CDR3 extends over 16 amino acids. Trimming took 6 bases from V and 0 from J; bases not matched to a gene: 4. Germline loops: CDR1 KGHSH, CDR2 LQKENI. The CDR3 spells CASSNTGGSYNSPLHF. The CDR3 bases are TGTGCCAGCTCTAATACAGGGGGCTCCTATAATTCACCCCTCCACTTT.

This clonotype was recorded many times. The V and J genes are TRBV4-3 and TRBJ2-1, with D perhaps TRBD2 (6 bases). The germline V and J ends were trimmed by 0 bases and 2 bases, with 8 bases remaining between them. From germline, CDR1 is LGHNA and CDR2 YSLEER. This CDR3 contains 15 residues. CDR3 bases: TGCGCCAGCAGCCAAGAAGGGAGGCCCTACAATGAGCAGTTCTTC. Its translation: CASSQEGRPYNEQFF.

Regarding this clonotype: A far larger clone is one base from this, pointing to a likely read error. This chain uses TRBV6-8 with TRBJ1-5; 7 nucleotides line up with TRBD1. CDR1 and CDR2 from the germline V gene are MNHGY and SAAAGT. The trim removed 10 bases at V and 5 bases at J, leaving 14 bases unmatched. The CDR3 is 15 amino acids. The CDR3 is CANSLRGGGDQPQHF. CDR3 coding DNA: TGTGCCAACAGCCTCAGGGGAGGGGGCGATCAGCCCCAGCATTTT.

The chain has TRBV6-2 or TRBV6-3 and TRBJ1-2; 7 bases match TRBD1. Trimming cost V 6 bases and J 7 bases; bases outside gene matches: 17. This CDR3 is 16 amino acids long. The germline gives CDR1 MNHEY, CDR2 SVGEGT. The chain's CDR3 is CASSRPLGQVARGYTF. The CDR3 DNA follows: TGTGCCAGCAGCCGACCCCTTGGACAGGTGGCGCGTGGCTACACCTTC.

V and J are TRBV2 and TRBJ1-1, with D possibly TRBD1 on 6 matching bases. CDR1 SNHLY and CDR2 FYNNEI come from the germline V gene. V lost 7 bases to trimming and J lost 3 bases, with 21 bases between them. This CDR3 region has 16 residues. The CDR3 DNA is TGTGCCAGCACCGCCAGGGGTGTTTCTCGGGACACTGAAGCTTTCTTT. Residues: CASTARGVSRDTEAFF.

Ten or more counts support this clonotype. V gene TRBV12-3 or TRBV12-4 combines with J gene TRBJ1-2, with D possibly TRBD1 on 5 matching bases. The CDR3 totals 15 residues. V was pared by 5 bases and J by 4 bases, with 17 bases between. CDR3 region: CASSPRDPGGYGYTF. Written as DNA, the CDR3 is TGTGCCAGCAGTCCCCGGGATCCGGGGGGCTATGGCTACACCTTC.

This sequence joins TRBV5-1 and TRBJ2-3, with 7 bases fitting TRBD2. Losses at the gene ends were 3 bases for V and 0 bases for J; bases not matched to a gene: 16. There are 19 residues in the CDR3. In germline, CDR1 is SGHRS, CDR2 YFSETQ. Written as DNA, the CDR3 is TGCGCCAGCAGCTCTTCAACGGGACTAAGTGGGGACAGCACAGATACGCAGTATTTT. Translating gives CASSSSTGLSGDSTDTQYF. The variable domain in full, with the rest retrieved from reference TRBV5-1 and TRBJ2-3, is KAGVTQTPRYLIKTRGQQVTLSCSPISGHRSVSWYQQTPGQGLQFLFEYFSETQRNKGNFPGRFSGRQFSNSRSEMNVSTLELGDSALYLCASSSSTGLSGDSTDTQYFGPGTRLTVL.

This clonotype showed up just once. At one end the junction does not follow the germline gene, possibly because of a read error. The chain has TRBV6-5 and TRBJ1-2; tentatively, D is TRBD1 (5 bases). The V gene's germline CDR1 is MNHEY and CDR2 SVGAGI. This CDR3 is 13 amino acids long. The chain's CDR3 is CASSLSQGYCYTF. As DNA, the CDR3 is TGTGCCAGCAGTTTAAGCCAGGGCTATTGCTACACCTTC.

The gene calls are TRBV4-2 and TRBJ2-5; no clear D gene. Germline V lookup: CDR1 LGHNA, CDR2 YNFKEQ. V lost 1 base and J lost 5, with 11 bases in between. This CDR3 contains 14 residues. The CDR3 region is CASSQGSASETQYF. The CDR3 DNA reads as TGTGCCAGCAGCCAAGGGTCAGCGAGCGAGACCCAGTACTTC.

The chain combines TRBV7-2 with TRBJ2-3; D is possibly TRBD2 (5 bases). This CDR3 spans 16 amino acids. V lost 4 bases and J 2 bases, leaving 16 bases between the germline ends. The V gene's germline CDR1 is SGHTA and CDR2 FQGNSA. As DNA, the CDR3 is TGTGCCAGCAGCTCACAACTAGTGGGGTTCACAGATACGCAGTATTTT. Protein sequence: CASSSQLVGFTDTQYF.

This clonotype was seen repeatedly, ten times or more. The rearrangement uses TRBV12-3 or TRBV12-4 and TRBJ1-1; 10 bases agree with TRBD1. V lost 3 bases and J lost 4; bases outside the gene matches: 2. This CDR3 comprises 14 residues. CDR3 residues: CASSFGQGGTEAFF. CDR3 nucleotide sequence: TGTGCCAGCAGTTTTGGACAGGGGGGCACTGAAGCTTTCTTT.

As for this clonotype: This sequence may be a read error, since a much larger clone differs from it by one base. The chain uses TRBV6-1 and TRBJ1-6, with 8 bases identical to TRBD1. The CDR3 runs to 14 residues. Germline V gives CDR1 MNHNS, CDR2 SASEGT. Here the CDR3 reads CASSGGTGNSPIHF. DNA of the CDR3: TGTGCCAGCAGTGGAGGGACAGGAAATTCACCCATCCACTTT.

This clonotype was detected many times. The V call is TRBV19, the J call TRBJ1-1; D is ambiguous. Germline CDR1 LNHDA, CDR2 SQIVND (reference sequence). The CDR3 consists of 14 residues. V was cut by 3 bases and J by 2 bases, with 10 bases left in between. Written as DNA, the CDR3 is TGTGCCAGTAGTATGAGGGCTGGCAACACTGAAGCTTTCTTT. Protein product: CASSMRAGNTEAFF.